This TCR beta chain is drawn from a study of blood T cell repertoires in COVID-19. Study details: From the United States, Italy and Spain came samples of acute and convalescent COVID-19. From T cells, B-cell-depleted T cells, or PBMCs came the material, which was cDNA or gDNA.

In germline, CDR1 is SGHAT, CDR2 FQNNGV. The J segment lost 4 bases and the V segment lost 1 base, leaving 7 bases of the junction unmatched. CDR3 size: 17 residues. In the study's own analysis: Nucleated cell number was recorded as an estimate derived from reference gene primer amplification. Clones were sequenced by immunoSEQ multiplex PCR, and TCRdb holds only the in-frame ones, with some missing. D and trimming were read from the DNA, whereas the V and J calls and clone size are those reported in that table. The sample contains roughly 180,000 clones, around 83% of which appear only once. The receptor's source is a woman in her sixties or seventies with acute or convalescent COVID-19. Sample: peripheral blood. This sequence joins TRBV11-2 and TRBJ1-1; TRBD1 agrees at 12 bases. The CDR3 reads CASSLGGTGGLGTEAFF. The CDR3 coding sequence is TGTGCCAGCAGCTTAGGTGGGACAGGGGGCTTAGGCACTGAAGCTTTCTTT.